The present T cell receptor beta chain was sequenced within a study of cytomegalovirus exposure and HLA in healthy donors. Across the study: An early data release held around 80 million unique TCRs from HLA-typed donors. General study findings and limits: The later analysis indicated that the majority of CMV-associated TCR beta chains appeared HLA-restricted. Accurate predictions that matched the HLA-A and HLA-B alleles of most subjects were reportedly made from TCR beta sequences.

PCR was performed using 60 Vbeta and 13 Jbeta primers. Sequenced by immunoSEQ multiplex PCR; TCRdb stores in-frame clones only, minus some. The sample records some 120,000 clones, more than 75% being singletons. On this clone: Antigen specificity is unknown.

CDR1 is SGHAT and CDR2 is FQNNGV in the germline V gene. Trimming removed 2 bases from V and 6 bases from J, with 14 bases in between. CDR3 length: 14 amino acids. Healthy people donating bone marrow made up the donors. The genes are TRBV11-2 and TRBJ2-7; TRBD2 might be the D (5 bases). The sequenced sample was PBMCs. The receptor was isolated from a woman aged 60-75 years in good health and CMV-seropositive. CDR3 nucleotide sequence: TGTGCCAGCAGCTTAACTTCGTCGGGGAGCGAGCAGTACTTC. It is translated as CASSLTSSGSEQYF.